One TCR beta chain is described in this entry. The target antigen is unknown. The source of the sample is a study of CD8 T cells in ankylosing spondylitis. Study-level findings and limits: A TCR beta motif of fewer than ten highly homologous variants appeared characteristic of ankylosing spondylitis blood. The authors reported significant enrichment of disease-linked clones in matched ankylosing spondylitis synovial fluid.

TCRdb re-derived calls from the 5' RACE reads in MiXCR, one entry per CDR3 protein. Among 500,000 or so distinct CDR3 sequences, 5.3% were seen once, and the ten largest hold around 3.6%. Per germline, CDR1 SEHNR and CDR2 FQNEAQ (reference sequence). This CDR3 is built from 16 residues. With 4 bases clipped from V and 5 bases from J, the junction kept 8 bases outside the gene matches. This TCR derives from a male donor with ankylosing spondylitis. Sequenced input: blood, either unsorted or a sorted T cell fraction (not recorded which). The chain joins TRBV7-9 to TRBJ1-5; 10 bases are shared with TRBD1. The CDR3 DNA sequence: TGTGCCAGCAGCTCAGCCGACAGGGGGCGAGATCAGCCCCAGCATTTT. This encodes CASSSADRGRDQPQHF.